One sample yielded the 15 T cell receptor beta chains listed below, sequenced in a study of blood T cell repertoires in COVID-19. Sequenced by immunoSEQ multiplex PCR; TCRdb stores in-frame clones only, minus some. The sample includes roughly 160,000 clones, 70% to 90% of them seen just once. The sequenced sample consisted of peripheral blood. These receptor sequences come from a man in his late teens or twenties with acute or convalescent COVID-19.

V gene TRBV19 combines with J gene TRBJ1-5, with 8 positions matching TRBD1. V trimming: 6 bases; J trimming: 7 bases; junction bases outside the gene matches: 17. The CDR3 extends over 17 amino acids. CDR1 and CDR2 from the germline V gene are LNHDA and SQIVND (reference sequence). The CDR3 region is CASRQLGQGGPRQPQHF. CDR3 sequence (DNA): TGTGCCAGTAGGCAACTCGGACAGGGCGGGCCGAGGCAGCCCCAGCATTTT. The complete variable domain, with remaining parts taken from reference TRBV19 and TRBJ1-5, reads DGGITQSPKYLFRKEGQNVTLSCEQNLNHDAMYWYRQDPGQGLRLIYYSQIVNDFQKGDIAEGYSVSREKKESFPLTVTSAQKNPTAFYLCASRQLGQGGPRQPQHFGDGTRLSIL.

V is TRBV28 and J is TRBJ1-2; D is ambiguous. The germline V gene encodes CDR1 MDHEN and CDR2 SYDVKM. CDR3 length equals 15 residues. The V and J ends lost 2 bases and 2 bases respectively, with 12 bases between them. The CDR3 sequence is CASSLKQFINYGYTF. The DNA for the CDR3 is TGTGCCAGCAGTTTAAAACAGTTCATAAACTATGGCTACACCTTC.

The chain links TRBV24-1 to TRBJ2-3; a weak D match, TRBD1 (6 bases). The V gene lost 5 bases and the J gene lost 2 bases, with 16 bases spanning the gap. This CDR3 region has 16 residues. Germline V gene sequence: CDR1 KGHDR, CDR2 SFDVKD. CDR3 in amino acids: CATSANPTGITDTQYF. CDR3 DNA: TGTGCCACCAGTGCCAACCCTACAGGGATCACAGATACGCAGTATTTT.

The rearrangement joins TRBV7-9 to TRBJ1-6; D remains ambiguous. This CDR3 contains 12 residues. Trimming took off 4 bases at V and 10 bases at J, with 8 bases between the two ends. CDR1 is SEHNR and CDR2 is FQNEAQ in the germline V gene (reference sequence). The CDR3 reads CASSSLKSPLHF. The CDR3 nucleotides read TGTGCCAGCAGCTCACTAAAGTCACCCCTCCACTTT.

The CDR3 coding sequence is TGTGCCAGCTCACTCATACCCAGGGCGACGGGCACCGGGGAGCTGTTTTTT. This gives the protein CASSLIPRATGTGELFF. This chain uses TRBV18 with TRBJ2-2; D perhaps matches TRBD1 (5 bases). This CDR3 spans 17 amino acids. The V end lost 4 bases, the J end lost 4 bases, and 19 bases lay between the germline ends. Looked up from germline, CDR1 is KGHSH and CDR2 is LQKENI.

This clone occurred a few times. J is TRBJ2-7 and V is TRBV5-1, with a possible D match to TRBD2 (6 bases). The germline V gene encodes CDR1 SGHRS and CDR2 YFSETQ. The CDR3 is 15 amino acids. The V and J ends lost 5 bases and 3 bases respectively, with 18 bases between them. The CDR3 sequence is CASSSAGTQHYEQYF. CDR3 nucleotides: TGCGCCAGCAGTTCAGCCGGGACTCAGCACTACGAGCAGTACTTC.

This clone has a single count. The chain employs TRBV5-8 and TRBJ1-2; 7 positions agree with TRBD1. The germline gives CDR1 SGHTS, CDR2 YDEGEE. V was pared by 6 bases and J by 2 bases, with 4 bases of the junction left unmatched. This CDR3 region has 13 residues. In DNA form, the CDR3 reads TGTGCCAGCATCCTGACAGGGAACTATGGCTACACCTTC. Translating it yields CASILTGNYGYTF.

The V gene is TRBV19, the J gene TRBJ2-7; 7 nucleotides align to TRBD1. The V gene's germline CDR1 is LNHDA and CDR2 SQIVND (reference sequence). The CDR3 loop spans 12 amino acids. The V gene end was trimmed by 6 bases and the J gene end by 4 bases; junction bases not matched to a gene: 3. CDR3 coding DNA: TGTGCCAGTAGCTACAGGGGTTACGAGCAGTACTTC. Translating it yields CASSYRGYEQYF.

V usage is TRBV6-4 and J usage is TRBJ2-6; D is perhaps TRBD1 (5 bases). Germline lookup yields CDR1 MRHNA and CDR2 SNTAGT. Trimming shortened V by 5 bases and J by 2 bases, and 16 bases separated the two germline ends. This CDR3 has 17 residues. CDR3 nucleotide sequence: TGTGCCAGCAGTCCTCAGGGTTGGGATACTGGGGCCAACGTCCTGACTTTC. It codes for CASSPQGWDTGANVLTF.

DNA of the CDR3: TGTGCCACCAGCTCTGACCGGCTAGCGGGGGCGTTTTACAATGAGCAGTTCTTC. This translates into CATSSDRLAGAFYNEQFF. This chain links TRBV15 with TRBJ2-1; TRBD2 agrees at 10 bases. This CDR3 is 18 amino acids long. Trimming at V came to 5 bases and at J to 4 bases, leaving 14 bases not matched to a gene. The V gene's germline CDR1 is LNHNV and CDR2 YYDKDF (reference sequence).

This clone showed up just a few times. This CDR3 is also generated by other DNA sequences in the sample. The chain links TRBV7-9 to TRBJ1-3; a weak D match, TRBD1 (5 bases). Trimming pared 3 bases from V and 4 bases from J, leaving 10 bases between. CDR1 and CDR2 from the germline V gene are SEHNR and FQNEAQ (reference sequence). There are 14 residues in the CDR3. The CDR3 DNA follows: TGTGCCAGCAGCTTGCAGGGTGGAGGAAACACCATATATTTT. Translation gives CASSLQGGGNTIYF.

The genes are TRBV2 and TRBJ1-5; TRBD1 aligns across 8 bases. Per germline, CDR1 SNHLY and CDR2 FYNNEI. J was trimmed by 6 bases and V by 9 bases; bases with no gene match: 4. This CDR3 region has 12 residues. The CDR3 region is CASQGAGQPQHF. In DNA form, the CDR3 reads TGTGCCAGTCAGGGGGCAGGTCAGCCCCAGCATTTT.

V and J are TRBV2 and TRBJ1-3; tentative D call: TRBD1 (5 bases). Per the germline V gene, CDR1 is SNHLY and CDR2 is FYNNEI. The CDR3 has 12 residues. V lost 7 bases to trimming and J lost 8 bases, with 12 bases between them. The CDR3 loop reads CASKGPGDTIYF. The CDR3 DNA follows: TGTGCCAGCAAGGGGCCGGGGGACACCATATATTTT.

This clone has just one count. The chain links TRBV7-7 to TRBJ2-7, with 9 bases aligning to TRBD1. The CDR3 has 14 amino acids. CDR1 is SSHAT, CDR2 FNYEAQ, per germline (reference sequence). The J segment lost 5 bases and the V segment lost 6 bases, leaving 8 bases of the junction unmatched. The CDR3 reads CASSSGQGRNEQYF. Written as DNA, the CDR3 is TGTGCCAGCAGTTCAGGACAGGGGAGGAACGAGCAGTACTTC.

The V gene is TRBV5-4, the J gene TRBJ2-5, with 8 bases identical to TRBD1. This CDR3 is 15 amino acids long. CDR1 is SGHNT and CDR2 is YYREEE in the germline V gene (reference sequence). J gave up 5 bases and V 4 bases, and 10 bases lay outside the gene matches. The CDR3 DNA follows: TGTGCCAGCAGCCCTGACAGGGGTAGGCTGGAGACCCAGTACTTC. Protein product: CASSPDRGRLETQYF.